This T cell receptor (beta chain) is drawn from a study of T cell responses to AZD1222 COVID-19 vaccine. General study findings and limits: Across the whole spike, CD4 TCRs peaked at regions 160-218 and 743-854. No repertoire was sampled before or during the peak T cell response, only after it. Nearly half of spike-specific TCRs reportedly target variant regions that are unmutated in the B.1.351 and B.1.1.7 variants.

In regard to this clone: Its antigen is unidentified.

This CDR3 spans 14 amino acids. Germline-derived CDR1 and CDR2 are MNHEY and SVGAGI. Trimming removed 8 bases from V and 7 bases from J, with 18 bases in between. Sequencing was performed with immunoSEQ multiplex PCR; in TCRdb, only in-frame clones are kept and a portion is missing. The profile shows around 72,000 clones, roughly 91% of them singletons. The clonotype was recovered from an adult in good health. V and J are TRBV6-5 and TRBJ1-5; tentative D call: TRBD1 (6 bases). The sequenced sample was peripheral blood, obtained on day 0 of AZD1222 vaccination. The CDR3 nucleotides read TGTGCCAGCGGCCTAGGGGGGTACGGGCAGCCCCAGCATTTT. It yields the protein CASGLGGYGQPQHF.